This T cell receptor beta chain derives from a study of T-cell reconstitution after alpha-beta-depleted transplantation in children. Study conclusions and caveats: Reportedly, only several hundred clones from non-depleted graft cells drove alpha-beta T-cell counts at about two months.

This clonotype was seen repeatedly, ten times or more. Its target is unknown. Germline CDR1 and CDR2: MRHNA and SNTAGT. The CDR3 contains 12 residues. The V gene lost 7 bases and the J gene lost 7 bases, with 14 bases spanning the gap. A library of TCRbeta sequences, prepared with unique molecular identifiers, was generated. TCRdb independently ran MiXCR on the PCR reads; one entry per CDR3 protein. The sample consists of approximately 230,000 distinct CDR3 sequences, about 23% of them appearing once. This TCR was sampled from a girl under 10 years old with Fanconi anemia, due to receive a stem cell transplant. The sample in question was PBMCs, obtained before TCRalphabeta/CD19-depleted stem cell transplant. This chain links TRBV6-4 with TRBJ2-7; a weak D match, TRBD1 (5 bases). CDR3 sequence reads: CASTSDTCEQYF. For the CDR3, the DNA is TGTGCCAGCACTTCGGACACTTGTGAGCAGTACTTC.